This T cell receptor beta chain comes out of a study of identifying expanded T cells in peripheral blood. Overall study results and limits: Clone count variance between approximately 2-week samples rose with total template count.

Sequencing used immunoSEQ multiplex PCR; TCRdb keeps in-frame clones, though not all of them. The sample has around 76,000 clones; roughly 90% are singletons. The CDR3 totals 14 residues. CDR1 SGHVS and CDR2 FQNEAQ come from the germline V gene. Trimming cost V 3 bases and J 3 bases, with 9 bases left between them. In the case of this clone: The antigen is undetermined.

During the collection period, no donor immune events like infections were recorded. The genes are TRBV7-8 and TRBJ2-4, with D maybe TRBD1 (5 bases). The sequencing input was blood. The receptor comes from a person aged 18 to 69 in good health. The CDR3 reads CASSFLGVKNIQYF. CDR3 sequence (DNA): TGTGCCAGCAGCTTTTTAGGGGTCAAAAACATTCAGTACTTC.